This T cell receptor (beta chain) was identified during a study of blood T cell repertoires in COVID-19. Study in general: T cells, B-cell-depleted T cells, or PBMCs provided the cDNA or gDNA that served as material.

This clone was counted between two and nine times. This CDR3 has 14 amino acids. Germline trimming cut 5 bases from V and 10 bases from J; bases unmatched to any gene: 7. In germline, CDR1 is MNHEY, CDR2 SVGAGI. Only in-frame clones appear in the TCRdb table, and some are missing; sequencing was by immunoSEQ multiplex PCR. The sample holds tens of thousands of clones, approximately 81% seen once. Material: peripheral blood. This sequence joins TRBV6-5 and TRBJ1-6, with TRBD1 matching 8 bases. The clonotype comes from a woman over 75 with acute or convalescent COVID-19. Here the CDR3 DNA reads TGTGCCAGCAGTAAGACAGGGGTCGGATCACCCCTCCACTTT. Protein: CASSKTGVGSPLHF.